This entry describes one T cell receptor (beta chain). The record originates from a study of shared clonotypes between healthy human individuals. Each replicate PCR on the sorted subsets used approximately 180 ng DNA (about 30,000 T cell genomes). Sequenced by immunoSEQ multiplex PCR; TCRdb stores in-frame clones only, minus some. The data hold about 710,000 clones, with less than 80% observed a single time. Germline CDR1 and CDR2: LNHNV and YYDKDF (reference sequence). There are 13 residues in the CDR3. The J segment lost 6 bases and the V segment lost 5 bases, leaving 2 bases of the junction unmatched.

This receptor was identified in a woman in her twenties or thirties in good health. This chain joins TRBV15 and TRBJ2-2; 8 bases fit TRBD2. Material: memory CD4+ T cells sorted from blood. Indicated subset: CD45RA-negative fraction. The CDR3 region has the DNA TGTGCCACCAGCTTGCGGGGGGCCGGGGAGCTGTTTTTT. The encoded protein is CATSLRGAGELFF.